This is a list of T cell receptor beta chains from one sample in a study of early T cells in non-severe SARS-CoV-2 infection. MiXCR, run by TCRdb on the 5' RACE reads, gives a single entry per CDR3 protein. The sample holds tens of thousands of distinct CDR3 sequences, about 6% seen once. The material sequenced was whole blood. The receptors originated from an adult who was a healthcare worker with PCR-confirmed SARS-CoV-2 infection or an uninfected control (not recorded which). Each CDR3 is given with its conserved first and last residue. Each record gives: V gene, CDR3 protein.

TRBV4-1,CASSRLAEAEQFF
TRBV12-3/TRBV12-4,CASSPAGELFF
TRBV7-7,CASSPSRASHEQYF
TRBV3-1,CASSRRLAGVNNEQFF
TRBV5-1,CASSAGGNLYEQYF
TRBV5-4,CASSNPGQEAEKLFF
TRBV3-1,CASSQLLGLERTDTQYF
TRBV6-1,CASRKGTSVSSGANVLTF
TRBV9,CASSGVGTENTDTQYF
TRBV19,CASTGPYSNQPQHF
TRBV5-1,CASSLELARDQYF
TRBV11-2,CASSLREMVTSAKNEQFF
TRBV28,CASNRQREPTDTQYF
TRBV25-1,CASTGQGAGEQFF
TRBV20-1,CSARLPPGLAVNEQFF
TRBV19,CASSLGLAGAEETQYF
TRBV2,CASHYTAYNSPLHF
TRBV20-1,CSANSGQWGNQPQHF
TRBV11-2,CASSLREGRGGDTQYF
TRBV6-1,CASSADSGEQFF
TRBV6-6,CASSQRLAGSTFF
TRBV7-9,CASSWGQPVDTQYF
TRBV27,CASSLNQGLAFDEQYF
TRBV24-1,CATSDWTSGHNEQFF
TRBV28,CASSSSAVDTQYF
TRBV14,CASSHDRVIDTQYF
TRBV25-1,CASSETGGRETQYF
TRBV3-1,CASSQASGSYEQYF
TRBV4-1,CASSQENSLGPLNNEQFF
TRBV6-2/TRBV6-3,CASSSPTSGNSERGNEQFF
TRBV7-9,CASSFAQGNSPLHF
TRBV12-3/TRBV12-4,CASSLVADTQYF
TRBV20-1,CSARPPRGRVETQYF
TRBV28,CASSSHRGRGTDTQYF
TRBV5-1,CASSLDTRDEQFF
TRBV14,CASSQVSRGSGYTF
TRBV5-1,CASRPGHFDLSSYEQYF
TRBV6-5,CASSYLASGRVEELFF
TRBV28,CASSLDLGDLTYEQYF
TRBV20-1,CSARMRDQYSAQYF
TRBV7-9,CASSLREAGVAETQYF
TRBV5-6,CASSSGTGAKTDTQYF
TRBV29-1,CSVEWGRSLF
TRBV10-3,CAIMGKNYGYTF
TRBV20-1,CSARQSYEQYF
TRBV7-3,CASSLTPVVTEAFF
TRBV3-1,CASSYTLGRVSYEQYF
TRBV6-1,CASSDGRVSNYEQYF
TRBV12-3/TRBV12-4,CASSLAGTYEQYF
TRBV19,CASTYDRGGGQPQHF
TRBV6-1,CASSEGQGYTEAFF
TRBV10-3,CAISEGQLDTEAFF
TRBV3-1,CASSQPLGGKTQYF
TRBV11-2,CASSVSANYGYTF
TRBV29-1,CSVAPGTLTPYEQYF
TRBV28,CASSFQHSGNTIYF
TRBV2,CASSGGEYQPQHF
TRBV29-1,CSVGGQGNTEAFF
TRBV7-8,CASSLPDYEQYF
TRBV29-1,CSVEKQYQETQYF